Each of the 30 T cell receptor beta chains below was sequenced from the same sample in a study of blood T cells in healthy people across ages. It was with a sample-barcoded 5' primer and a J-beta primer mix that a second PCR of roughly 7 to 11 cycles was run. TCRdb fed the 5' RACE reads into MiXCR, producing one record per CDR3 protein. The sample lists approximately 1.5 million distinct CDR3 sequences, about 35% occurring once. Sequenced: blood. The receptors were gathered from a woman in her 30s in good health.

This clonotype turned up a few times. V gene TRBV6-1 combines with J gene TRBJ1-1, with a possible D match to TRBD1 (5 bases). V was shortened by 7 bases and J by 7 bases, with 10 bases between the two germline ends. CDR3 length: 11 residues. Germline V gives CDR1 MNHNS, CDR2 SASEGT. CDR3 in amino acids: CASNQGGEAFF. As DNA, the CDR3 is TGTGCCAGCAACCAGGGTGGTGAAGCTTTCTTT.

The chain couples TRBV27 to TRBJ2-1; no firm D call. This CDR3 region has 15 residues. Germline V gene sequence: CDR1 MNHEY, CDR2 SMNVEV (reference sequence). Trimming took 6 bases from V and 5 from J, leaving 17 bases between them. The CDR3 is CASSSPSQVDNEQFF. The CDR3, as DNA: TGTGCCAGCAGCTCCCCCTCCCAGGTTGACAATGAGCAGTTCTTC.

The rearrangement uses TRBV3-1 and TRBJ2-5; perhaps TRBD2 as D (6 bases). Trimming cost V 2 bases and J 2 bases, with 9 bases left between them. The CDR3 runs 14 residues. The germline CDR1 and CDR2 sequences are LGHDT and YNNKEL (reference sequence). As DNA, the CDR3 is TGTGCCAGCAGCCAACTAGCGAATCAAGAGACCCAGTACTTC. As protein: CASSQLANQETQYF.

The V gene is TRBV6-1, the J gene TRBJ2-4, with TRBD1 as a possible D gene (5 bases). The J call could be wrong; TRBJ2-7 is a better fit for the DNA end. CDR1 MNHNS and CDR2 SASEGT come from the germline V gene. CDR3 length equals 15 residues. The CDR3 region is CASSGQAGHLYEQYF. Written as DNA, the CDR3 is TGTGCCAGCAGTGGCCAAGCAGGACACCTCTACGAGCAGTACTTC.

The CDR3, as DNA: TGCAGTGCTAGAGCAGAGGCTTTCTTT. Translation gives CSARAEAFF. The genes are TRBV20-1 and TRBJ1-1, with unresolved D. The CDR3 contains 9 residues. Trimming stripped 1 base from V and 11 bases from J, with 5 bases between. The germline V gene has CDR1 DFQATT and CDR2 SNEGSKA (reference sequence).

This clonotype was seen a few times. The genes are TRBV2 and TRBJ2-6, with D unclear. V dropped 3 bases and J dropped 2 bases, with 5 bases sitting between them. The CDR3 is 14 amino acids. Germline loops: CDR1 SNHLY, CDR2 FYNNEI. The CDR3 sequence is CASSDHTGANVLTF. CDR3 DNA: TGTGCCAGCAGTGACCACACTGGGGCCAACGTCCTGACTTTC.

The DNA for the CDR3 is TGTGCCAGCAGTCAAGCACTAGTCCCAAATACGCAGTATTTT. The encoded protein is CASSQALVPNTQYF. The V call is TRBV28, the J call TRBJ2-3, with a tentative D call TRBD2 (5 bases). Germline V gene data show CDR1 as MDHEN and CDR2 as SYDVKM. The CDR3 totals 14 residues. V lost 5 bases, J lost 7 bases, and 16 bases lay in between.

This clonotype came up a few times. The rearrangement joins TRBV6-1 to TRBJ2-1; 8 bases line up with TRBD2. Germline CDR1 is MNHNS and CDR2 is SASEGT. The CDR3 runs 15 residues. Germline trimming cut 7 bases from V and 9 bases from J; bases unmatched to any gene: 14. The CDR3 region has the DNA TGTGCCAGCAATCCTACTAGCGGCGGGAACTTTGAGCAGTTCTTC. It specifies CASNPTSGGNFEQFF.

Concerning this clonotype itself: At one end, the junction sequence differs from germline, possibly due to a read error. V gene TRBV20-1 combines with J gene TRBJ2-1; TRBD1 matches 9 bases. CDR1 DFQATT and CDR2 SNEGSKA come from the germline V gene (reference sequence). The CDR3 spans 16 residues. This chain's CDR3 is CSAEEGTGSSCNEQFF. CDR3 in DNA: TGCAGTGCCGAGGAGGGGACAGGGAGCTCCTGCAATGAGCAGTTCTTC.

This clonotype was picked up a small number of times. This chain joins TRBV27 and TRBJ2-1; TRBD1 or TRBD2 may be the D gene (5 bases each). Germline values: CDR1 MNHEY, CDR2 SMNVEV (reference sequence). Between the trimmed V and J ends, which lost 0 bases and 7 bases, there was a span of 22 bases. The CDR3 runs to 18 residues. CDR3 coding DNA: TGTGCCAGCAGTTTATCTCTAAGGGGCGGGCCGGACCATAATGAGCAGTTCTTC. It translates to CASSLSLRGGPDHNEQFF.

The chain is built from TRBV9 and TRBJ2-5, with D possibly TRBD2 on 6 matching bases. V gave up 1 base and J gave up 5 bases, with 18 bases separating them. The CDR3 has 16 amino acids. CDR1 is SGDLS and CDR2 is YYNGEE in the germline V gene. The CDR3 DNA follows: TGTGCCAGCAGCGTATCCGCCGGGCGGGGAGAGGAGACCCAGTACTTC. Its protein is CASSVSAGRGEETQYF.

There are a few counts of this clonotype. The CDR3 loop reads CASSRQTDMRGYGYTF. CDR3 coding DNA: TGTGCCAGCAGTCGCCAGACGGATATGCGTGGATATGGCTACACCTTC. The chain has TRBV6-1 and TRBJ1-2; D is unclear. V was cut by 5 bases and J by 5 bases, with 21 bases left in between. This CDR3 region has 16 residues. Looked up from germline, CDR1 is MNHNS and CDR2 is SASEGT.

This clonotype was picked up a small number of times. In DNA, the CDR3 is TGCGCCAGCAGCTATGGACTAGCGGGGGTCTCTGGGGCCAACGTCCTGACTTTC. It yields the protein CASSYGLAGVSGANVLTF. V usage is TRBV5-1 and J usage is TRBJ2-6; 13 bases line up with TRBD2. V gave up 3 bases and J gave up 0 bases; unmatched junction bases: 3. Per germline, CDR1 SGHRS and CDR2 YFSETQ. The CDR3 has 18 amino acids.

The CDR3 loop is CSASVVPIASDTQYF. In DNA form, the CDR3 reads TGCAGTGCTAGTGTGGTCCCCATCGCGTCAGATACGCAGTATTTT. J is TRBJ2-3 and V is TRBV20-1, with unresolved D. V lost 3 bases to trimming and J lost 4 bases, with 17 bases between them. The CDR3 is made up of 15 amino acids. Germline V lookup: CDR1 DFQATT, CDR2 SNEGSKA (reference sequence).

This CDR3 is CASFASGRFNEQFF. The CDR3 DNA reads as TGTGCCAGCTTTGCTAGCGGGAGGTTCAATGAGCAGTTCTTC. The chain recombines TRBV14 with TRBJ2-1; TRBD2 aligns across 11 bases. V lost 8 bases and J lost 6; bases outside the gene matches: 6. The CDR3 totals 14 residues. CDR1 and CDR2 (germline): SGHDN, FVKESK.

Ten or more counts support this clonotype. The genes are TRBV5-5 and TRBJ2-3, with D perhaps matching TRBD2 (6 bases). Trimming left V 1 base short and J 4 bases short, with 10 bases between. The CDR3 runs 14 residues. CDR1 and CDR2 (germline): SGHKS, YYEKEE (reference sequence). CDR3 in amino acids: CASSLWRGSDTQYF. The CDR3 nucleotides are TGTGCCAGCAGCTTGTGGCGGGGATCAGATACGCAGTATTTT.

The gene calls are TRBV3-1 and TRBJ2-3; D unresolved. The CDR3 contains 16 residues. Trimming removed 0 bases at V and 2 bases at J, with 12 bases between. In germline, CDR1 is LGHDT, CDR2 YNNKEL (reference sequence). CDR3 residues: CASSQEPASSTDTQYF. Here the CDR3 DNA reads TGTGCCAGCAGCCAAGAACCAGCTTCTTCCACAGATACGCAGTATTTT.

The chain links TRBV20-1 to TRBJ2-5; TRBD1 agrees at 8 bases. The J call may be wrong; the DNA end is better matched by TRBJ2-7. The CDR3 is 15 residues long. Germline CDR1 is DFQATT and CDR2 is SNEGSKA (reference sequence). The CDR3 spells CSASLNGQGSYEQYF. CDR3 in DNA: TGCAGTGCTAGTCTTAACGGACAGGGTAGTTACGAGCAGTACTTC.

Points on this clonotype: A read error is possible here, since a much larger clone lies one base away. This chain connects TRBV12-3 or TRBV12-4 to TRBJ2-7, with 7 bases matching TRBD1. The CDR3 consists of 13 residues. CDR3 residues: CAGSPRQGSEQYF. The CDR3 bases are TGTGCCGGCAGCCCCCGACAGGGCTCCGAGCAGTACTTC.

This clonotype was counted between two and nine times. Here the CDR3 reads CASTSTSGGARETQYF. Written as DNA, the CDR3 is TGTGCCAGCACCTCGACTAGCGGGGGGGCACGAGAGACCCAGTACTTC. This chain uses TRBV3-1 with TRBJ2-5; TRBD2 matches 14 bases. V lost 7 bases and J lost 4; bases outside the gene matches: 8. The CDR3 has 16 residues. Germline CDR1 and CDR2: LGHDT and YNNKEL (reference sequence).

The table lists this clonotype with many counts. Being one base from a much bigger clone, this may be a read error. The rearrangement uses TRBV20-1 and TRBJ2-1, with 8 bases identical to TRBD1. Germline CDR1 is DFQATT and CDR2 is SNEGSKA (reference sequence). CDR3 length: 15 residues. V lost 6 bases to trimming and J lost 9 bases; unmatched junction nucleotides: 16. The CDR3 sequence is CSALHRQGLWGEQFF. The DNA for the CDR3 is TGCAGTGCCCTACATAGACAGGGGTTATGGGGTGAGCAGTTCTTC.

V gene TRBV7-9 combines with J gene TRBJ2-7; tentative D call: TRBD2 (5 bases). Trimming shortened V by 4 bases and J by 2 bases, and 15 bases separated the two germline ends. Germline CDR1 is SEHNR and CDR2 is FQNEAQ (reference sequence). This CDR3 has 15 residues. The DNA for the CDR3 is TGTGCCAGCAGCTCCCGCGGGTCAGCGGCCTACGAGCAGTACTTC. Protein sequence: CASSSRGSAAYEQYF.

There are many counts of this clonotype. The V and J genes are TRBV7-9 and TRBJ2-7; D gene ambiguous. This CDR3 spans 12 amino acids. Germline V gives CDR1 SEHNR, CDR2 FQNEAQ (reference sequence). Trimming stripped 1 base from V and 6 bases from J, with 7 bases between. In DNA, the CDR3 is TGTGCCAGCAGCTTAGAATCGGGCGAGCAGTACTTC. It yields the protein CASSLESGEQYF. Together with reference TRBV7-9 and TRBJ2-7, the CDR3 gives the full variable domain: DTGVSQNPRHKITKRGQNVTFRCDPISEHNRLYWYRQTLGQGPEFLTYFQNEAQLEKSRLLSDRFSAERPKGSFSTLEIQRTEQGDSAMYLCASSLESGEQYFGPGTRLTVT.

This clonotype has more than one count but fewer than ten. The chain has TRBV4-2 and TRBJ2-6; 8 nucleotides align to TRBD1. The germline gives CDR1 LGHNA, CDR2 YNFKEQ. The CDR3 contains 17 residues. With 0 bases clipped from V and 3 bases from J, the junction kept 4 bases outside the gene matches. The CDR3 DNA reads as TGTGCCAGCAGCCAAGATACAGGGGGGTATGGGGCCAACGTCCTGACTTTC. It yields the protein CASSQDTGGYGANVLTF.

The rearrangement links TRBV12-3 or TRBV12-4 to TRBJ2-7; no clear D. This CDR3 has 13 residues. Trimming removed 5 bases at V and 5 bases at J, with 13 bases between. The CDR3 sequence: CASSHHLRDEQYF. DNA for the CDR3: TGTGCCAGCAGTCACCATCTTCGGGACGAGCAGTACTTC.

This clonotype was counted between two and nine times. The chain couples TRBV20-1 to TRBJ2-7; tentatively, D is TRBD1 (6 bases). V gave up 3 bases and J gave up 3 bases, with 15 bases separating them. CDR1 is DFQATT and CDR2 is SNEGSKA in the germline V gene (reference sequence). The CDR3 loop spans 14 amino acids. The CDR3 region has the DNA TGCAGTGCTAGCGTGAATCGGGACAACTACGAGCAGTACTTC. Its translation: CSASVNRDNYEQYF.

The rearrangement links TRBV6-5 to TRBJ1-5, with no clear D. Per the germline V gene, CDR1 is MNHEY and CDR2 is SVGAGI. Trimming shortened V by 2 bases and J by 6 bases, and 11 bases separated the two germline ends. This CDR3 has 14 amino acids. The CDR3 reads CASSYSRVSQPQHF. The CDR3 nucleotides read TGTGCCAGCAGTTACAGCCGGGTTAGTCAGCCCCAGCATTTT.

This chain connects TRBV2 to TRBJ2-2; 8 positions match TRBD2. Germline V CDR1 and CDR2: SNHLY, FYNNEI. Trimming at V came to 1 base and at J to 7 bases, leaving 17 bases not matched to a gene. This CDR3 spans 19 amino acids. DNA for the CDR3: TGTGCCAGCAGTGAAGTATCATTACTAGCGGAGGGGGGTAGCGGGGAGCTGTTTTTT. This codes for CASSEVSLLAEGGSGELFF.

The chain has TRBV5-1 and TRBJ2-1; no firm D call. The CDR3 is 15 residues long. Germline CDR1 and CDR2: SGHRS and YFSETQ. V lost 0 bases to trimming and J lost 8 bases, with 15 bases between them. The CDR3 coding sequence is TGCGCCAGCAGCTTGGCCAATGGGGTTAGGGATGAGCAGTTCTTC. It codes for CASSLANGVRDEQFF.

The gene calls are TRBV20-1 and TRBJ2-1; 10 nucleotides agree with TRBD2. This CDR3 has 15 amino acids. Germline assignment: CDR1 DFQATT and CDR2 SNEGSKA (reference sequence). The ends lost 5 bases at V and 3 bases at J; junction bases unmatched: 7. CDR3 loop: CSAPIAGGFYNEQFF. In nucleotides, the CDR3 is TGCAGTGCTCCGATAGCGGGGGGTTTCTACAATGAGCAGTTCTTC.